Sequencing of this T cell receptor beta chain was carried out in a study of blood T cell repertoires in COVID-19. TCRdb's table, derived via immunoSEQ multiplex PCR, lists solely in-frame clones and lacks some. The sample shows roughly 250,000 clones, approximately 89% of them seen only once. The study drew participants aged about 18 to 89 years from approximately 25 US areas. V was pared by 4 bases and J by 7 bases, with 4 bases of the junction left unmatched. The CDR3 has 13 amino acids. Germline V CDR1 and CDR2: SGHNT, YYREEE (reference sequence). The clonotype originates from a woman between 40 and 50 years old with acute COVID-19. Sequencing used PBMCs or T cells enriched from blood (not recorded which). The chain carries TRBV5-4 and TRBJ1-2; the match to TRBD1 covers 10 bases. The CDR3 protein is CASSPTGGAGYTF. As DNA, the CDR3 is TGTGCCAGCAGCCCGACAGGGGGCGCTGGCTACACCTTC.